The entry below describes one TCR beta chain. The CDR3 extends over 17 amino acids. Germline assignment: CDR1 SNHLY and CDR2 FYNNEI. Trimming cost V 3 bases and J 2 bases, with 17 bases left between them. The record originates from a study of blood T cell repertoires in COVID-19. Study at large: Donors in the United States, Italy and Spain gave samples during acute or convalescent COVID-19. PBMCs, B-cell-depleted T cells, or T cells were the source of the cDNA or gDNA that made up the material.

The table came from immunoSEQ multiplex PCR; TCRdb's copy has only in-frame clones and leaves some out. This sample has around 320,000 clones, with about nine tenths found just once. The sequence was collected from a young man with active or convalescent COVID-19. Input material: peripheral blood. V is TRBV2 and J is TRBJ1-3; D gene uncertain. The CDR3 DNA sequence: TGTGCCAGCAGTGACACCCAGATACCCATCCCTGGAAACACCATATATTTT. Protein sequence: CASSDTQIPIPGNTIYF. Complete variable domain (other parts from reference TRBV2 and TRBJ1-3): EPEVTQTPSHQVTQMGQEVILRCVPISNHLYFYWYRQILGQKVEFLVSFYNNEISEKSEIFDDQFSVERPDGSNFTLKIRSTKLEDSAMYFCASSDTQIPIPGNTIYFGEGSWLTVV.